A single sample is the source of the 27 T cell receptor beta chains below, sequenced in a study of early T cells in non-severe SARS-CoV-2 infection. MiXCR, applied by TCRdb to the 5' RACE reads, yields one record per CDR3 protein. Of approximately 46,000 distinct CDR3 sequences in the sample, under 30% are singletons; the top ten hold 4.6%. Material: whole blood, obtained at baseline. These receptors were obtained from an adult who was a healthcare worker with PCR-confirmed SARS-CoV-2 infection or an uninfected control (not recorded which).

There are a few counts of this clonotype. CDR3 residues: CASSEIPDGYTF. Written as DNA, the CDR3 is TGTGCCAGCAGTGAAATCCCTGATGGCTACACCTTC. The genes are TRBV2 and TRBJ1-2; D unresolved. The V gene lost 2 bases and the J gene lost 6 bases, with 7 bases spanning the gap. CDR1 is SNHLY, CDR2 FYNNEI, per germline. The CDR3 length is 12 residues.

This chain links TRBV5-6 with TRBJ2-1, with D tentatively TRBD2 (5 bases). The V gene's germline CDR1 is SGHDT and CDR2 YYEEEE. Trimming removed 5 bases at V and 0 bases at J, with 12 bases between. The CDR3 has 15 residues. CDR3 amino acids: CASSRPGDSYNEQFF. CDR3 bases: TGTGCCAGCAGTCGCCCCGGGGACTCCTACAATGAGCAGTTCTTC.

This chain joins TRBV12-3 or TRBV12-4 and TRBJ1-2; TRBD1 aligns across 7 bases. This CDR3 contains 12 residues. The trim removed 7 bases at V and 6 bases at J, leaving 5 bases unmatched. In DNA, the CDR3 is TGTGCCAGCACCTCCGACAGGGATGGCTACACCTTC. Translating it yields CASTSDRDGYTF.

Notes on this clonotype: Being one base from a much bigger clone, this may be a read error. The CDR3 region has the DNA TGTACCAGCAGTTTAGCACAGGTGAACACCGGGGAGCTGTTTTTT. Translation: CTSSLAQVNTGELFF. The chain recombines TRBV12-3 or TRBV12-4 with TRBJ2-2; the D gene is possibly TRBD1 (5 bases). The CDR3 length is 15 residues.

Only a few counts were recorded for this clonotype. The chain combines TRBV29-1 with TRBJ2-5; the D gene is possibly TRBD2 (5 bases). This CDR3 spans 13 amino acids. CDR1 and CDR2 (germline): SQVTM, ANQGSEA. V lost 7 bases to trimming and J lost 0 bases, with 12 bases between them. The CDR3 here is CSGRAPYQETQYF. For the CDR3, the DNA is TGCAGCGGGCGGGCGCCGTACCAAGAGACCCAGTACTTC.

The chain uses TRBV20-1 and TRBJ2-7, with D perhaps TRBD1 (6 bases). CDR1 and CDR2 from the germline V gene are DFQATT and SNEGSKA (reference sequence). The CDR3 runs 14 residues. V was shortened by 7 bases and J by 2 bases, with 18 bases between the two germline ends. The CDR3 bases are TGCAGTGGTCAGGTGGAGGACAGCACCTACGAGCAGTACTTC. Amino acid sequence: CSGQVEDSTYEQYF.

The chain couples TRBV7-8 to TRBJ1-1; 7 positions agree with TRBD1. The V segment lost 5 bases and the J segment 1 base; nucleotides outside the gene matches: 13. CDR3 length: 17 amino acids. Germline V CDR1 and CDR2: SGHVS, FQNEAQ. CDR3 residues: CASSPGPGQTRNTEAFF. CDR3 bases: TGTGCCAGCAGCCCTGGACCGGGACAGACTCGGAACACTGAAGCTTTCTTT.

This clonotype has more than one count but fewer than ten. CDR3 amino acids: CASSPGYTARAKNIQYF. Written as DNA, the CDR3 is TGTGCCAGCAGCCCAGGGTATACCGCTCGAGCCAAAAACATTCAGTACTTC. The chain carries TRBV7-6 and TRBJ2-4, with a weak D call TRBD1 (5 bases). Germline CDR1 is SGHVS and CDR2 is FNYEAQ. V lost 5 bases, J lost 0 bases, and 17 bases lay in between. CDR3 size: 17 residues.

The rearrangement uses TRBV7-3 and TRBJ2-2, with 8 bases aligning to TRBD2. The V gene's germline CDR1 is SGHTA and CDR2 FQGTGA. CDR3 length: 16 amino acids. V gave up 3 bases and J gave up 0 bases; unmatched junction bases: 3. The CDR3 bases are TGTGCCAGCAGCTTTTCTAGCGGGCCGAACACCGGGGAGCTGTTTTTT. This translates into CASSFSSGPNTGELFF.

This clonotype was detected a few times. The chain links TRBV27 to TRBJ2-3; 8 positions agree with TRBD1. The CDR3 is 14 amino acids. The germline V gene encodes CDR1 MNHEY and CDR2 SMNVEV (reference sequence). With V trimmed by 6 bases and J by 1 base, 3 bases remained unmatched. The CDR3 DNA sequence: TGTGCCAGCAGGGACAGGGTCCGCACAGATACGCAGTATTTT. This translates into CASRDRVRTDTQYF.

This clonotype was found a few times. The DNA for the CDR3 is TGTGCCAGCAGCCAAGGCGCACAGGGGACCACAGATACGCAGTATTTT. As protein: CASSQGAQGTTDTQYF. V and J are TRBV4-2 and TRBJ2-3; 7 nucleotides agree with TRBD1. J was trimmed by 2 bases and V by 1 base; bases with no gene match: 6. The germline V gene encodes CDR1 LGHNA and CDR2 YNFKEQ. This CDR3 has 16 residues.

This clonotype was recorded a few times. This chain links TRBV6-5 with TRBJ2-1; TRBD1 aligns across 9 bases. Germline trimming cut 5 bases from V and 5 bases from J; bases unmatched to any gene: 7. The CDR3 runs 15 residues. In germline, CDR1 is MNHEY, CDR2 SVGAGI. The CDR3: CASSPTGGLNNEQFF. Here the CDR3 DNA reads TGTGCCAGCAGTCCTACAGGGGGCTTGAACAATGAGCAGTTCTTC.

The rearrangement uses TRBV3-1 and TRBJ2-7; D not resolved. The V gene's germline CDR1 is LGHDT and CDR2 YNNKEL (reference sequence). The CDR3 sequence is 15 residues long. The ends were cut back, 4 bases at V and 0 bases at J, with 13 bases in the middle. The CDR3: CASSPLGGSSYEQYF. The DNA for the CDR3 is TGTGCCAGCAGCCCCCTGGGCGGTAGCTCCTACGAGCAGTACTTC.

This clonotype occurred a few times. V is TRBV5-4 and J is TRBJ2-7; 8 bases line up with TRBD1. The CDR3 consists of 13 residues. The J segment lost 6 bases and the V segment lost 5 bases, leaving 7 bases of the junction unmatched. Germline V gene data show CDR1 as SGHNT and CDR2 as YYREEE (reference sequence). The CDR3 reads CASSRQDRVEQYF. CDR3 coding DNA: TGTGCCAGCAGTAGACAGGACAGGGTCGAGCAGTACTTC.

The rearrangement joins TRBV7-9 to TRBJ1-2; D gene ambiguous. Trimming removed 4 bases at V and 0 bases at J, with 9 bases between. Germline loops: CDR1 SEHNR, CDR2 FQNEAQ (reference sequence). The CDR3 spans 14 residues. CDR3 sequence: CASSSPVPNYGYTF. CDR3 DNA sequence: TGTGCCAGCAGCTCCCCCGTACCTAACTATGGCTACACCTTC.

The CDR3, as DNA: TGTGCCAGCAGCTTATCCTCCTCCGTAGACATTCAGTACTTC. As protein: CASSLSSSVDIQYF. This chain joins TRBV7-9 and TRBJ2-4; D is unresolved. CDR3 size: 14 residues. The V end was cut by 2 bases, the J end by 8 bases, with 13 bases between. Germline V CDR1 and CDR2: SEHNR, FQNEAQ (reference sequence). The whole variable domain, filled in from reference TRBV7-9 and TRBJ2-4, reads DTGVSQNPRHKITKRGQNVTFRCDPISEHNRLYWYRQTLGQGPEFLTYFQNEAQLEKSRLLSDRFSAERPKGSFSTLEIQRTEQGDSAMYLCASSLSSSVDIQYFGAGTRLSVL.

In its sample, this clonotype was seen a few times. V is TRBV6-1 and J is TRBJ1-4; D uncertain. V was clipped by 10 bases and J by 4 bases, with 16 bases between them. The CDR3 is 14 amino acids. Per germline, CDR1 MNHNS and CDR2 SASEGT. CDR3 in amino acids: CAIRVVAVNEKLFF. The CDR3 region has the DNA TGTGCCATTAGAGTGGTGGCAGTTAATGAAAAACTGTTTTTT.

This clonotype is medium-sized. The chain recombines TRBV11-1 with TRBJ2-1; 7 bases match TRBD1. J lost 6 bases, V lost 2 bases, and 7 bases had no gene match. Germline assignment: CDR1 SGHAT and CDR2 FQDESV (reference sequence). This CDR3 spans 15 amino acids. CDR3 in DNA: TGTGCCAGCAGCTTACTAACAGGGGTGGTCAATGAGCAGTTCTTC. This codes for CASSLLTGVVNEQFF.

This clonotype was counted between two and nine times. The genes are TRBV29-1 and TRBJ2-3, with D perhaps TRBD1 (5 bases). This CDR3 contains 11 residues. In germline, CDR1 is SQVTM, CDR2 ANQGSEA. The CDR3 DNA is TGCAGAACAGGTCCGGGTGATACGCAGTATTTT. This gives the protein CRTGPGDTQYF.

J is TRBJ1-1 and V is TRBV5-1; D uncertain. Looked up from germline, CDR1 is SGHRS and CDR2 is YFSETQ. This CDR3 contains 14 residues. V lost 2 bases to trimming and J lost 7 bases, with 15 bases between them. This CDR3 reads CASSLGVEGLEAFF. In DNA form, the CDR3 reads TGCGCCAGCAGCTTAGGAGTAGAAGGGCTTGAAGCTTTCTTT.

This clonotype came up a few times. V is TRBV29-1 and J is TRBJ1-2, with D possibly matching TRBD1 (6 bases). Germline assignment: CDR1 SQVTM and CDR2 ANQGSEA. The CDR3 totals 15 residues. Trimming removed 2 bases from V and 4 bases from J, with 17 bases in between. Here the CDR3 DNA reads TGCAGCGTTGAATTTGGCCTAGGGGGAGGCTATGGCTACACCTTC. This sequence encodes CSVEFGLGGGYGYTF.

Only a few counts were recorded for this clonotype. The junction does not match germline at one end; this may be a read error. The rearrangement uses TRBV12-3 or TRBV12-4 and TRBJ2-7; the match to TRBD2 covers 10 bases. This CDR3 has 14 amino acids. DNA of the CDR3: TGTGTCAGCAGGGATAGCGGGGGGAGTAGCGAGCAGTACTTC. Translation: CVSRDSGGSSEQYF.

This clonotype was observed many times. Here the CDR3 reads CASSWRQPNNSPLHF. The DNA of the CDR3 is TGTGCCAGCAGTTGGAGGCAGCCTAATAATTCACCCCTCCACTTT. The chain carries TRBV12-3 or TRBV12-4 and TRBJ1-6; D gene ambiguous. V dropped 4 bases and J dropped 5 bases, with 12 bases sitting between them. The CDR3 covers 15 residues.

This clonotype has more than one count but fewer than ten. J is TRBJ1-6 and V is TRBV12-3 or TRBV12-4; 9 nucleotides align to TRBD1. J gave up 0 bases and V 6 bases, and 9 bases lay outside the gene matches. CDR3 length: 18 amino acids. The CDR3 loop is CASSRTGARSSYNSPLHF. In DNA, the CDR3 is TGTGCCAGCAGCCGGACAGGGGCGAGGAGCTCCTATAATTCACCCCTCCACTTT.

V is TRBV11-2 and J is TRBJ1-4, with 9 bases identical to TRBD1. There are 14 residues in the CDR3. Germline CDR1 SGHAT, CDR2 FQNNGV. Trimming cost V 5 bases and J 8 bases; bases outside gene matches: 6. DNA of the CDR3: TGTGCCAGCAGCCTCAGACAGGGGGTCGAAAAACTGTTTTTT. It yields the protein CASSLRQGVEKLFF.

The rearrangement joins TRBV7-2 to TRBJ2-7; unclear D gene. V was pared by 2 bases and J by 3 bases, with 14 bases between. The CDR3 length is 15 residues. Germline loops: CDR1 SGHTA, CDR2 FQGNSA. For the CDR3, the DNA is TGTGCCAGCAGCTTATTGGCTGAGTCATACTACGAGCAGTACTTC. Its protein product is CASSLLAESYYEQYF.

This chain joins TRBV10-1 and TRBJ2-4, with D hard to call. CDR3 size: 14 residues. CDR1 is WNHNN and CDR2 is SYGVQD in the germline V gene (reference sequence). Trimming pared 6 bases from V and 0 bases from J, leaving 9 bases between. CDR3 region: CASSASIAKNIQYF. In DNA, the CDR3 is TGCGCCAGCAGCGCCTCAATAGCCAAAAACATTCAGTACTTC.